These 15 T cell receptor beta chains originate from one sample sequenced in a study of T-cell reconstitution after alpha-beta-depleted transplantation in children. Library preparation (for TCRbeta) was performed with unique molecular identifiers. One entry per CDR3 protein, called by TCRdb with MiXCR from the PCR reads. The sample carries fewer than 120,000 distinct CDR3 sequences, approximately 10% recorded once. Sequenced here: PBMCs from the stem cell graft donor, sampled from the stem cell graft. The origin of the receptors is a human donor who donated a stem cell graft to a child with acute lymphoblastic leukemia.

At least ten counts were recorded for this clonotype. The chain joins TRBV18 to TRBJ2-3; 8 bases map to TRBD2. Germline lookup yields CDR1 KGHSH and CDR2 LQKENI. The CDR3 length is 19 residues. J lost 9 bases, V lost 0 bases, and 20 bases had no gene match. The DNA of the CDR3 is TGTGCCAGCTCACCACCAGGGGCCCTAGCGGGTCCTTCCGGGAAGACGCAGTATTTT. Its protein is CASSPPGALAGPSGKTQYF.

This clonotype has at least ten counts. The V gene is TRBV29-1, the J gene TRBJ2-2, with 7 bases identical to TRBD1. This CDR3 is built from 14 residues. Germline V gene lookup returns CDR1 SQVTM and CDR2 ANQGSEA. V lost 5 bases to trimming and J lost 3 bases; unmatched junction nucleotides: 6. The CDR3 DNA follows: TGCAGCGTTAAAATTGACAGGGACACCGGGGAGCTGTTTTTT. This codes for CSVKIDRDTGELFF.

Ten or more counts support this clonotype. The CDR3 here is CASTPAASTDTQYF. The CDR3 coding sequence is TGTGCCAGCACCCCAGCGGCTAGCACAGATACGCAGTATTTT. The J gene is TRBJ2-3, the V gene TRBV12-3 or TRBV12-4; D is perhaps TRBD2 (5 bases). V was shortened by 7 bases and J by 0 bases, with 11 bases between the two germline ends. The CDR3 length is 14 residues.

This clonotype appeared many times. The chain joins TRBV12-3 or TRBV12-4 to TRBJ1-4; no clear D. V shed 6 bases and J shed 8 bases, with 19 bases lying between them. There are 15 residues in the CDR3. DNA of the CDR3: TGTGCCAGCAGGCGATCGGGTGAAGGTGGGGAAAAACTGTTTTTT. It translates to CASRRSGEGGEKLFF.

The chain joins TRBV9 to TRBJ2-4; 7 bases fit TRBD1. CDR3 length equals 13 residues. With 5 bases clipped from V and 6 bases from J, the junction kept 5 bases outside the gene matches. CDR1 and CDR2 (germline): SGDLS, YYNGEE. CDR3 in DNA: TGTGCCAGCAGTGACAGGGATATAAACATTCAGTACTTC. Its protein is CASSDRDINIQYF.

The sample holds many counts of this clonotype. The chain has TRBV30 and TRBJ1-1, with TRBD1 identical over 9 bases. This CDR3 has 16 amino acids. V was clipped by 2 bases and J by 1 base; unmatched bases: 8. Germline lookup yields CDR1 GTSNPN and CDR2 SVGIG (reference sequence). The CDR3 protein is CAWSLPWDRANTEAFF. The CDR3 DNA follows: TGTGCCTGGAGTCTCCCTTGGGACAGGGCGAACACTGAAGCTTTCTTT.

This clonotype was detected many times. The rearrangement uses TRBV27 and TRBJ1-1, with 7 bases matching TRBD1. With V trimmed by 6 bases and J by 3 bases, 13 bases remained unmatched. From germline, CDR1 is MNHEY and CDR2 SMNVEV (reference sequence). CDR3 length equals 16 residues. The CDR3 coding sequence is TGTGCCAGCAGAAGACAGGGTGGGGTTGGGGACACTGAAGCTTTCTTT. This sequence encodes CASRRQGGVGDTEAFF.

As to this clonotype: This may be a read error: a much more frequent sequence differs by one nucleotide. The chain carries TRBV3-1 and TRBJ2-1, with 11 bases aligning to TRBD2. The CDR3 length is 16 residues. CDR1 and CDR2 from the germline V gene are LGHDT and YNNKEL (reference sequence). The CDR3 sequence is CATSQGLAVSYNEQFF. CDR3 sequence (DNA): TGTGCCACCAGCCAGGGACTAGCGGTCTCCTACAATGAGCAGTTCTTC.

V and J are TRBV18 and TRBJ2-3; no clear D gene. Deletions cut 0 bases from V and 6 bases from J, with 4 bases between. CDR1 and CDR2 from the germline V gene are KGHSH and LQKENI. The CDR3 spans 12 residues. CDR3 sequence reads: CASSPPFDTQYF. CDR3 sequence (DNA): TGTGCCAGCTCACCACCGTTCGATACGCAGTATTTT.

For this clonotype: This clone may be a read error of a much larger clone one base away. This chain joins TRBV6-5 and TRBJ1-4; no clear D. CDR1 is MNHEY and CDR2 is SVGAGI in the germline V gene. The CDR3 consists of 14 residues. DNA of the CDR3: TGTGCCAGCAGTTACGACACAACTAATGAAAAACTGATTTTT. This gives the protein CASSYDTTNEKLIF.

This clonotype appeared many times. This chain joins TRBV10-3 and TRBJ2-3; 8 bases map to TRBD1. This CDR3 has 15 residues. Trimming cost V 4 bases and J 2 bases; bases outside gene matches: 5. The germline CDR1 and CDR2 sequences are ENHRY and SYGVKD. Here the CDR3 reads CAISGTGTDTDTQYF. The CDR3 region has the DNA TGTGCCATCAGTGGGACAGGGACCGACACAGATACGCAGTATTTT.

The CDR3 DNA sequence: TGTGCCATGAGCCCCGCCATGGACAGGGCTCGGATAGGAGAGCAGTTCTTC. Translation gives CAMSPAMDRARIGEQFF. V is TRBV7-9 and J is TRBJ2-1; 8 positions agree with TRBD1. The CDR3 sequence is 17 residues long. V was pared by 10 bases and J by 10 bases, with 24 bases of the junction left unmatched. The V gene's germline CDR1 is SEHNR and CDR2 FQNEAQ (reference sequence).

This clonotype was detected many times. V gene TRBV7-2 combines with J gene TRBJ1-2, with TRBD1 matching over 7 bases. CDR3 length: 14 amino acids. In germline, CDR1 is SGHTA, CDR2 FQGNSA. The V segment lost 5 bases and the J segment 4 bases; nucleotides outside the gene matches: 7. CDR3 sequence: CASSIDRVGYGYTF. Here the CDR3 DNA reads TGTGCCAGCAGCATCGACAGGGTTGGCTATGGCTACACCTTC.

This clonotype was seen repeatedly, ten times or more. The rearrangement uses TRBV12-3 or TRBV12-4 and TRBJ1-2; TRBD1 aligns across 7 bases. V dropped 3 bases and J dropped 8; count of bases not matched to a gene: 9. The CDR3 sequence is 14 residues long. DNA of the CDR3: TGTGCCAGCAGTTTGGGAACAGGGGTTCGCGGCTACACCTTC. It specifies CASSLGTGVRGYTF.

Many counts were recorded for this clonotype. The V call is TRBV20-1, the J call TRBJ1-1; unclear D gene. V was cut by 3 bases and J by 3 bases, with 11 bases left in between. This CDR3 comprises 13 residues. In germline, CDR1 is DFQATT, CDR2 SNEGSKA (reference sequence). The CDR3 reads CSASSYRYTEAFF. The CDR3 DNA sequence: TGCAGTGCTAGTAGCTATCGGTACACTGAAGCTTTCTTT.